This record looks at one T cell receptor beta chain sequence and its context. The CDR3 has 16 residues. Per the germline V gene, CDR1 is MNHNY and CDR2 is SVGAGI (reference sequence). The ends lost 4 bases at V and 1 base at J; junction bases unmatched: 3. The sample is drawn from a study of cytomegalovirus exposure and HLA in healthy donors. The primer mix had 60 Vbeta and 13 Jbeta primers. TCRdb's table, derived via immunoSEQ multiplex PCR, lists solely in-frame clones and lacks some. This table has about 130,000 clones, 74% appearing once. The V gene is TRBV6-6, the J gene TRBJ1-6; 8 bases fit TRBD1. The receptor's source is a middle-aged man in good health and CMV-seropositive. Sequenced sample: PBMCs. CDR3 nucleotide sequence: TGTGCCAGCAGTTTGGACAGGGATTCCTATAATTCACCCCTCCACTTT. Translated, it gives CASSLDRDSYNSPLHF.